This TCR beta chain appears in the sequencing data of a study of blood T cells in healthy people across ages. Every donor provided 8.5 to 10 milliliters of peripheral blood. No fewer than 7 million PBMCs went into each sample. Then a second PCR, running roughly 7 to 11 cycles, was carried out with a sample-barcoded 5' primer and a J-beta primer mix. Through a template-switch adaptor with 12 random nucleotides, each cDNA molecule received a tag. From the 5' RACE reads, TCRdb called clonotypes with MiXCR, one entry per CDR3 protein. The table records about 1.8 million distinct CDR3 sequences, roughly 52% of them present only once. The V end lost 1 base, the J end lost 6 bases, and 10 bases lay between the germline ends. Germline CDR1 and CDR2: DFQATT and SNEGSKA (reference sequence). The CDR3 runs 13 residues.

The TCR originated in a woman in her forties in good health. The chain has TRBV20-1 and TRBJ1-5; D remains ambiguous. Sequencing used blood. The CDR3 protein is CSARASLSQPQHF. CDR3 DNA: TGCAGTGCTAGAGCCAGTCTTAGTCAGCCCCAGCATTTT.